Below, 13 T cell receptor beta chains from the same sample are listed, as sequenced in a study of Tregs in tolerant kidney transplant recipients. Profiling relied on immunoSEQ multiplex PCR, and the TCRdb table lists in-frame clones only, not all of them. The sample holds roughly 250,000 clones, about 80% seen once. Sequencing was carried out using CD4+ T cells from blood. Receptors originate from a human donor in good health.

This chain's CDR3 is CASSYSSREGPDTQYF. Written as DNA, the CDR3 is TGTGCCAGCAGTTACTCGAGCAGGGAGGGCCCAGATACGCAGTATTTT. The chain carries TRBV6-6 and TRBJ2-3, with 7 positions matching TRBD2. The trim removed 0 bases at V and 4 bases at J, leaving 7 bases unmatched. This CDR3 spans 16 amino acids. Per germline, CDR1 MNHNY and CDR2 SVGAGI (reference sequence).

This chain links TRBV7-3 with TRBJ1-2, with no clear D. The CDR3 extends over 17 amino acids. Germline V gene sequence: CDR1 SGHTA, CDR2 FQGTGA. Trimming stripped 2 bases from V and 4 bases from J, with 20 bases between. CDR3 DNA: TGTGCCAGCAGCTTACGGGAATTACCACCCCTCGTCTATGGCTACACCTTC. Translating gives CASSLRELPPLVYGYTF.

This clone was picked up one time. The same CDR3 is also encoded by other DNA sequences in this sample. V is TRBV19 and J is TRBJ2-5; 12 bases are a match to TRBD2. The CDR3 runs to 15 residues. Germline V gene lookup returns CDR1 LNHDA and CDR2 SQIVND (reference sequence). With V trimmed by 4 bases and J by 5 bases, 5 bases remained unmatched. The DNA for the CDR3 is TGTGCCAGTAGTACGCTAGCGGGGGGGCGTGAGACCCAGTACTTC. Protein: CASSTLAGGRETQYF.

The V call is TRBV5-6, the J call TRBJ1-5; D not certain. The CDR3 extends over 13 amino acids. V lost 4 bases, J lost 3 bases, and 8 bases lay in between. Germline CDR1 SGHDT, CDR2 YYEEEE. The CDR3 DNA is TGTGCCAGCAGCGCGGGAAACAATCAGCCCCAGCATTTT. As protein: CASSAGNNQPQHF.

The chain is built from TRBV5-5 and TRBJ2-5; no definite D call. Trimming removed 0 bases from V and 3 bases from J, with 12 bases in between. There are 15 residues in the CDR3. Germline V CDR1 and CDR2: SGHKS, YYEKEE (reference sequence). The CDR3 nucleotides are TGTGCCAGCAGCTTGGGGCCGCTGGTGGAAGAGACCCAGTACTTC. Amino acids: CASSLGPLVEETQYF.

The chain joins TRBV4-1 to TRBJ2-5, with 7 nucleotides matching TRBD1. Near its end, the DNA agrees better with TRBJ2-7, so the J call may be wrong. This CDR3 spans 16 amino acids. The germline V gene has CDR1 MGHRA and CDR2 YSYEKL. The CDR3, as DNA: TGCGCCAGCAGCCGTGGACAGGTACCTGTTGGTTACGAGCAGTACTTC. Translation gives CASSRGQVPVGYEQYF.

The chain joins TRBV5-1 to TRBJ2-1; 8 nucleotides line up with TRBD2. Trimming took 3 bases from V and 5 from J; bases not matched to a gene: 10. The CDR3 is 16 residues long. From germline, CDR1 is SGHRS and CDR2 YFSETQ. The CDR3 loop reads CASSSPSGSGNNEQFF. The CDR3 coding sequence is TGCGCCAGCAGCTCACCCAGCGGGAGTGGGAACAATGAGCAGTTCTTC. The whole variable domain, filled in from reference TRBV5-1 and TRBJ2-1, reads KAGVTQTPRYLIKTRGQQVTLSCSPISGHRSVSWYQQTPGQGLQFLFEYFSETQRNKGNFPGRFSGRQFSNSRSEMNVSTLELGDSALYLCASSSPSGSGNNEQFFGPGTRLTVL.

The chain uses TRBV7-2 and TRBJ1-5, with D perhaps TRBD1 (6 bases). This CDR3 is built from 16 residues. The V end lost 4 bases, the J end lost 0 bases, and 13 bases lay between the germline ends. CDR1 SGHTA and CDR2 FQGNSA come from the germline V gene. CDR3 nucleotide sequence: TGTGCCAGCAGCTCTCACAGGGCTTATAGCAATCAGCCCCAGCATTTT. As protein: CASSSHRAYSNQPQHF.

This clone came up once. The chain has TRBV12-5 and TRBJ1-3; D is unclear. Germline lookup yields CDR1 LGHNT and CDR2 FRNRAP. This CDR3 spans 12 amino acids. The V gene lost 1 base and the J gene lost 5 bases, with 3 bases spanning the gap. The CDR3 sequence is CASGLGRNTIYF. As DNA, the CDR3 is TGTGCTAGTGGTTTGGGGCGAAACACCATATATTTT. Supplemented by reference TRBV12-5 and TRBJ1-3, the full variable domain reads DARVTQTPRHKVTEMGQEVTMRCQPILGHNTVFWYRQTMMQGLELLAYFRNRAPLDDSGMPKDRFSAEMPDATLATLKIQPSEPRDSAVYFCASGLGRNTIYFGEGSWLTVV.

In DNA, the CDR3 is TGTGCCAGCAGCTTAGTTGACGGTGAAAACATTCAGTACTTC. This codes for CASSLVDGENIQYF. The chain carries TRBV7-2 and TRBJ2-4, with D unclear. V was pared by 1 base and J by 5 bases, with 9 bases between. Germline lookup yields CDR1 SGHTA and CDR2 FQGNSA. This CDR3 region has 14 residues. The entire variable domain, with the rest obtained from reference TRBV7-2 and TRBJ2-4, is as follows: GAGVSQSPSNKVTEKGKDVELRCDPISGHTALYWYRQSLGQGLEFLIYFQGNSAPDKSGLPSDRFSAERTGGSVSTLTIQRTQQEDSAVYLCASSLVDGENIQYFGAGTRLSVL.

The chain uses TRBV5-1 and TRBJ2-5; D assignment may be TRBD1 or TRBD2 (5 bases each). From germline, CDR1 is SGHRS and CDR2 YFSETQ. V was clipped by 4 bases and J by 2 bases, with 18 bases between them. CDR3 length: 16 amino acids. Written as DNA, the CDR3 is TGCGCCAGCAGCCATCGAGAGGTGGGGGTACAAGAGACCCAGTACTTC. Translation gives CASSHREVGVQETQYF.

The rearrangement uses TRBV19 and TRBJ2-1, with 7 nucleotides matching TRBD2. This CDR3 is 16 amino acids long. V gave up 1 base and J gave up 4 bases; unmatched junction bases: 7. CDR1 LNHDA and CDR2 SQIVND come from the germline V gene (reference sequence). CDR3 sequence: CASSIVAGFPYNEQFF. For the CDR3, the DNA is TGTGCCAGTAGTATAGTAGCGGGTTTCCCTTACAATGAGCAGTTCTTC.

The chain uses TRBV5-1 and TRBJ2-7, with D perhaps TRBD1 (6 bases). V lost 1 base and J 0 bases, leaving 11 bases between the germline ends. This CDR3 is 15 amino acids long. Germline CDR1 and CDR2: SGHRS and YFSETQ. As DNA, the CDR3 is TGCGCCAGCAGCTTGAAGGGGGATAACTCCTACGAGCAGTACTTC. Its translation: CASSLKGDNSYEQYF.